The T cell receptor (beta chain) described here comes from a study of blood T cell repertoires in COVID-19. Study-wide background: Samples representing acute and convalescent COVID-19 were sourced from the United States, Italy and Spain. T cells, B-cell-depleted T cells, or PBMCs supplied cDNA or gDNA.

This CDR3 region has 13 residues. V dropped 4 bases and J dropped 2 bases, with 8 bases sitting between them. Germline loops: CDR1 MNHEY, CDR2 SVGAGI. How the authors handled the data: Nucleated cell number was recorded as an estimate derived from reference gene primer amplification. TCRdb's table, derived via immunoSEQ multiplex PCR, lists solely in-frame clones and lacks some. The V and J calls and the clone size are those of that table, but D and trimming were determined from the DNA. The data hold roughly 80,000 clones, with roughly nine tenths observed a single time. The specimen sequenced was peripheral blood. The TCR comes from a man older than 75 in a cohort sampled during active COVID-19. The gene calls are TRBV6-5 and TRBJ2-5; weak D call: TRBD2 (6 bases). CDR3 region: CASSWTMQETQYF. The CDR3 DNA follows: TGTGCCAGCAGTTGGACTATGCAAGAGACCCAGTACTTC.